In this sample, the clone carrying this T cell receptor beta chain turned up many times. The length of the CDR3 is 12 residues. The germline CDR1 and CDR2 sequences are ENHRY and SYGVKD. V gave up 7 bases and J gave up 7 bases, with 10 bases separating them. Researchers took RNA transcripts and amplified TCR beta CDR3 regions from them. HTBI-primed RT-PCR formed the first round, and a multiplex PCR formed the second. TCRdb ran MiXCR on the multiplex PCR reads and lists one entry per CDR3 protein. The table lists some 160,000 distinct CDR3 sequences, approximately 40% of them singletons. This sample stems from a study of Graves' ophthalmopathy and Graves' hyperthyroidism.

The chain joins TRBV10-3 to TRBJ2-2; no firm D call. This clonotype originated in a man aged 25-45 years with Graves' ophthalmopathy. The sequencing input was peripheral blood. The CDR3 DNA follows: TGTGCCATCACCACAAAAGTCGGGGAGCTGTTTTTT. It translates to CAITTKVGELFF.